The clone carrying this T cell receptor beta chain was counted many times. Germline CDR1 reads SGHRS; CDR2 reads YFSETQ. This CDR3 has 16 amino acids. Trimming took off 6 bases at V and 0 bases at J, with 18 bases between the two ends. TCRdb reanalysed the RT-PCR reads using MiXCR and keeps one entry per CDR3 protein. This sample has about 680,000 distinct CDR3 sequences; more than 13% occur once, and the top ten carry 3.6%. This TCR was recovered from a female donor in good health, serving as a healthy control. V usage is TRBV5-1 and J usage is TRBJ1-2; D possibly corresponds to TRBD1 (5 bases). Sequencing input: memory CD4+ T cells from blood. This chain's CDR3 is CASKQGSTASNYGYTF. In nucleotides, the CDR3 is TGCGCCAGCAAGCAGGGTTCGACGGCGTCTAACTATGGCTACACCTTC.